This passage covers 27 T cell receptor beta chains from one sample sequenced in a study of blood T cells in healthy people across ages (dated by TCRdb to about 2015). Library method: 5' RACE. Sequencing relied on an Illumina HiSeq 2500. A second roughly 7 to 11 cycle PCR used a sample-barcoded 5' primer and a J-beta primer mix. The public reads were reanalyzed by TCRdb: fastp trimming at Q25, MiXCR alignment, in-frame beta chains only. Merged by CDR3 protein, the rows form single entries marked with the most common genes and DNA. Within this sample are hundreds of thousands of distinct CDR3 sequences, with roughly 43% of them counted one time only. Of the sample, roughly 30% is held by the ten largest clones. The sample taken for sequencing was blood. Every receptor here comes from an older man in good health.

This clonotype was seen a handful of times. This chain uses TRBV7-2 with TRBJ2-5, with 7 bases matching TRBD2. Trimming at V came to 2 bases and at J to 1 base, leaving 4 bases not matched to a gene. Germline lookup yields CDR1 SGHTA and CDR2 FQGNSA. The CDR3 length is 15 residues. The CDR3 DNA is TGTGCCAGCAGCTTAAGCGGGACGAGCCAAGAGACCCAGTACTTC. This gives the protein CASSLSGTSQETQYF.

In this sample, this clonotype turned up a few times. V is TRBV9 and J is TRBJ2-1; D is uncertain. CDR3 length: 15 amino acids. Germline CDR1 is SGDLS and CDR2 is YYNGEE. Trimming took 3 bases from V and 0 from J, leaving 10 bases between them. The CDR3 DNA reads TGTGCCAGCAGCGAGACTGTGAGCTCCTACAATGAGCAGTTCTTC. Translating gives CASSETVSSYNEQFF. The variable domain in full, with the rest retrieved from reference TRBV9 and TRBJ2-1, is DSGVTQTPKHLITATGQRVTLRCSPRSGDLSVYWYQQSLDQGLQFLIQYYNGEERAKGNILERFSAQQFPDLHSELNLSSLELGDSALYFCASSETVSSYNEQFFGPGTRLTVL.

This clonotype appeared a few times. The chain links TRBV6-2 or TRBV6-3 to TRBJ2-7, with 14 bases fitting TRBD2. The CDR3 length is 16 residues. In germline, CDR1 is MNHEY, CDR2 SVGEGT. Unmatched junction bases numbered 8, after V lost 6 bases and J lost 4 bases. CDR3: CASRYPGTSGRYEQYF. In DNA form, the CDR3 reads TGTGCCAGCAGGTACCCCGGGACTAGCGGGAGATACGAGCAGTACTTC.

This clonotype was found a few times. The chain combines TRBV7-2 with TRBJ2-5; D gene uncertain. This CDR3 has 17 amino acids. V lost 5 bases to trimming and J lost 11 bases, with 30 bases between them. CDR1 is SGHTA, CDR2 FQGNSA, per germline. CDR3 in DNA: TGTGCCAGCAGCGTAACGTACCCAGACGGGCATAGGGATGAGCAGTACTTC. Amino acids: CASSVTYPDGHRDEQYF. Using reference TRBV7-2 and TRBJ2-5 for the parts outside the CDR3, the full variable domain is GAGVSQSPSNKVTEKGKDVELRCDPISGHTALYWYRQSLGQGLEFLIYFQGNSAPDKSGLPSDRFSAERTGGSVSTLTIQRTQQEDSAVYLCASSVTYPDGHRDEQYFGPGTRLLVL.

Notes on this clonotype: The junction departs from germline at one end; a sequencing error may be responsible. The V gene is TRBV6-1, the J gene TRBJ2-2, with D maybe TRBD1 (6 bases). Germline CDR1 reads MNHNS; CDR2 reads SASEGT. The CDR3 length is 14 residues. CDR3 DNA sequence: TGTGCCAGCAGATGGACAGCGAACACCGGAGAGCTGTTTTTT. Translated, it gives CASRWTANTGELFF.

J is TRBJ1-6 and V is TRBV20-1; no clear D. Trimming stripped 4 bases from V and 3 bases from J, with 10 bases between. CDR1 and CDR2 from the germline V gene are DFQATT and SNEGSKA (reference sequence). The CDR3 spans 14 residues. The chain's CDR3 is CSAKDPIYNSPLHF. The CDR3 DNA reads TGCAGTGCTAAGGACCCAATCTATAATTCACCCCTCCACTTT.

This clonotype was counted between two and nine times. The chain links TRBV6-5 to TRBJ1-2, with D hard to call. The CDR3 loop spans 13 amino acids. CDR1 is MNHEY and CDR2 is SVGAGI in the germline V gene. Trimming took off 6 bases at V and 1 base at J, with 9 bases between the two ends. CDR3 sequence: CASRPGINYGYTF. The CDR3 coding sequence is TGTGCCAGCAGGCCAGGAATTAACTATGGCTACACCTTC.

The gene calls are TRBV20-1 and TRBJ2-3, with 8 bases matching TRBD1. Germline V lookup: CDR1 DFQATT, CDR2 SNEGSKA (reference sequence). The J segment lost 2 bases and the V segment lost 3 bases, leaving 10 bases of the junction unmatched. CDR3 length: 16 residues. The CDR3: CSARKTGVTLTDTQYF. In nucleotides, the CDR3 is TGCAGTGCTAGGAAGACAGGGGTGACACTCACAGATACGCAGTATTTT.

This chain connects TRBV6-4 to TRBJ2-1; 9 bases line up with TRBD2. This CDR3 is built from 16 residues. V lost 3 bases and J lost 9; bases outside the gene matches: 12. Looked up from germline, CDR1 is MRHNA and CDR2 is SNTAGT. CDR3 DNA: TGTGCCAGCAGTGATCGACCGGGACTAGCATCGAGTGAGCAGTTCTTC. This translates into CASSDRPGLASSEQFF.

This clonotype was counted between two and nine times. The V and J genes are TRBV28 and TRBJ2-7, with no clear D. Looked up from germline, CDR1 is MDHEN and CDR2 is SYDVKM. This CDR3 spans 13 amino acids. The ends were cut back, 7 bases at V and 2 bases at J, with 12 bases in the middle. The CDR3 DNA reads TGTGCCAGCAAATCCGAAGCCCCCTACGAGCAGTACTTC. Protein sequence: CASKSEAPYEQYF.

The chain is built from TRBV20-1 and TRBJ1-6; 10 bases fit TRBD1. With V trimmed by 5 bases and J by 8 bases, 6 bases remained unmatched. The CDR3 covers 14 residues. CDR1 and CDR2 from the germline V gene are DFQATT and SNEGSKA (reference sequence). CDR3 sequence: CSAASGTGDSPLHF. CDR3 sequence (DNA): TGCAGTGCTGCCTCCGGGACAGGGGATTCACCCCTCCACTTT.

V is TRBV28 and J is TRBJ2-7; the D is unclear. Trimming removed 5 bases at V and 1 base at J, with 15 bases between. Germline assignment: CDR1 MDHEN and CDR2 SYDVKM. There are 15 residues in the CDR3. The CDR3 DNA follows: TGTGCCAGCAGTCTAAGAGATAGGCGGTCCTACGAGCAGTACTTC. Translated, it gives CASSLRDRRSYEQYF.

This chain links TRBV3-1 with TRBJ1-1; D might be TRBD1 (5 bases). The CDR3 consists of 15 residues. Trimming cost V 0 bases and J 0 bases, with 8 bases left between them. Germline CDR1 is LGHDT and CDR2 is YNNKEL (reference sequence). CDR3 residues: CASSQEAGMNTEAFF. CDR3 DNA: TGTGCCAGCAGCCAAGAGGCAGGGATGAACACTGAAGCTTTCTTT.

In its sample, this clonotype was seen a few times. The chain links TRBV20-1 to TRBJ2-1; 12 bases line up with TRBD2. This CDR3 comprises 14 residues. Germline V gene lookup returns CDR1 DFQATT and CDR2 SNEGSKA (reference sequence). V was pared by 0 bases and J by 9 bases, with 3 bases of the junction left unmatched. For the CDR3, the DNA is TGCAGTGCTAGAGAACTAGCGGGAGGCGGTGAGCAGTTCTTC. It specifies CSARELAGGGEQFF.

The sample holds a few counts of this clonotype. The chain combines TRBV4-3 with TRBJ2-2, with TRBD2 identical over 9 bases. The CDR3 contains 16 residues. The V segment lost 3 bases and the J segment 4 bases; nucleotides outside the gene matches: 6. Germline V lookup: CDR1 LGHNA, CDR2 YSLEER. CDR3 coding DNA: TGCGCCAGCAGCCAGTCCCCGCGGGGGGGCACCGGGGAGCTGTTTTTT. Its translation: CASSQSPRGGTGELFF.

This chain connects TRBV7-3 to TRBJ2-1, with D tentatively TRBD1 (5 bases). Germline-derived CDR1 and CDR2 are SGHTA and FQGTGA. The CDR3 runs 15 residues. Trimming shortened V by 0 bases and J by 4 bases, and 10 bases separated the two germline ends. The CDR3 sequence: CASSLTGLGYNEQFF. CDR3 coding DNA: TGTGCCAGCAGCTTAACGGGGCTTGGATACAATGAGCAGTTCTTC.

The rearrangement joins TRBV30 to TRBJ2-1; D is undetermined. The CDR3 is made up of 11 amino acids. Germline CDR1 GTSNPN, CDR2 SVGIG (reference sequence). V was pared by 0 bases and J by 6 bases, with 3 bases between. The CDR3 DNA sequence: TGTGCCTGGAGTGTATCCAATGAGCAGTTCTTC. It is translated as CAWSVSNEQFF.

The gene calls are TRBV6-1 and TRBJ1-1; 9 nucleotides line up with TRBD1. Trimming at V came to 7 bases and at J to 8 bases, leaving 20 bases not matched to a gene. Per the germline V gene, CDR1 is MNHNS and CDR2 is SASEGT. The CDR3 consists of 17 residues. The CDR3 region is CASTSQGQGPIRREAFF. The CDR3 coding sequence is TGTGCCAGCACCTCCCAGGGACAGGGACCCATAAGACGAGAAGCTTTCTTT.

The rearrangement links TRBV2 to TRBJ2-1; D possibly uses TRBD1 or TRBD2 (5 bases each). The CDR3 is 13 residues long. CDR1 and CDR2 (germline): SNHLY, FYNNEI. V was cut by 6 bases and J by 13 bases, with 19 bases left in between. CDR3: CASRRGSQSSQFF. The CDR3 DNA follows: TGTGCCAGCAGACGGGGCTCGCAATCCTCACAGTTCTTC.

The chain couples TRBV7-6 to TRBJ2-7; TRBD1 matches 7 bases. CDR1 is SGHVS and CDR2 is FNYEAQ in the germline V gene. The V gene end was trimmed by 1 base and the J gene end by 2 bases; junction bases not matched to a gene: 8. This CDR3 spans 16 amino acids. In nucleotides, the CDR3 is TGTGCCAGCAGCTTAGGATCCGGGACAGCGACCTACGAGCAGTACTTC. It translates to CASSLGSGTATYEQYF.

This clonotype showed up just a few times. The CDR3: CASSLASTSGGGFQETQYF. For the CDR3, the DNA is TGTGCCAGCAGCTTAGCGTCGACTAGCGGGGGCGGGTTCCAAGAGACCCAGTACTTC. This chain uses TRBV7-9 with TRBJ2-5; 12 bases are a match to TRBD2. CDR3 length: 19 residues. Trimming cost V 0 bases and J 1 base; bases outside gene matches: 9. In germline, CDR1 is SEHNR, CDR2 FQNEAQ (reference sequence).

V usage is TRBV13 and J usage is TRBJ1-6; possibly TRBD1 for D (5 bases). This CDR3 spans 16 amino acids. V was trimmed by 5 bases and J by 6 bases, leaving 17 bases between them. The germline V gene has CDR1 PRHDT and CDR2 FYEKMQ (reference sequence). CDR3 region: CASSTVGGARNSPLHF. The DNA for the CDR3 is TGTGCCAGCAGCACGGTAGGAGGGGCACGTAATTCACCCCTCCACTTT.

This clonotype was counted a few times. The J gene is TRBJ2-1, the V gene TRBV6-4, with 8 bases aligning to TRBD2. The J segment lost 6 bases and the V segment lost 5 bases, leaving 9 bases of the junction unmatched. Germline assignment: CDR1 MRHNA and CDR2 SNTAGT. This CDR3 is built from 15 residues. CDR3 sequence reads: CASSLSASGSNEQFF. The CDR3 coding sequence is TGTGCCAGCAGTCTCTCGGCTAGCGGGTCCAATGAGCAGTTCTTC.

The chain combines TRBV4-2 with TRBJ2-3; TRBD1 or TRBD2 may be the D gene (6 bases each). The CDR3 is 16 residues long. Germline V gene lookup returns CDR1 LGHNA and CDR2 YNFKEQ. With 3 bases removed from V and 9 bases from J, the gap between germline ends came to 22 bases. In nucleotides, the CDR3 is TGTGCCAGCAGCCAGAGGAGGGAGGTACAGGGCGACACGCAGTATTTT. It specifies CASSQRREVQGDTQYF.

This clonotype was found a few times. This chain links TRBV4-3 with TRBJ1-4, with 8 bases fitting TRBD1. The V and J ends lost 0 bases and 0 bases, in that order; junction bases with no gene match: 3. Germline CDR1 reads LGHNA; CDR2 reads YSLEER. This CDR3 contains 17 residues. CDR3: CASSQEGQGATNEKLFF. The CDR3 DNA is TGCGCCAGCAGCCAAGAAGGACAGGGAGCAACTAATGAAAAACTGTTTTTT.

The genes are TRBV27 and TRBJ1-5; D unresolved. This CDR3 has 16 amino acids. Germline V gene lookup returns CDR1 MNHEY and CDR2 SMNVEV (reference sequence). Trimming removed 0 bases from V and 2 bases from J, with 11 bases in between. The CDR3 sequence is CASSLSNRGGNQPQHF. For the CDR3, the DNA is TGTGCCAGCAGTTTATCGAACAGAGGCGGCAATCAGCCCCAGCATTTT.

The chain carries TRBV6-2 or TRBV6-3 and TRBJ2-7; 10 nucleotides agree with TRBD2. The V gene's germline CDR1 is MNHEY and CDR2 SVGEGT. The CDR3 covers 15 residues. Trimming removed 4 bases from V and 4 bases from J; junction bases left unmatched: 7. Here the CDR3 reads CASSSRTSGGYEQYF. CDR3 sequence (DNA): TGTGCCAGCAGTTCGAGGACTAGCGGCGGTTACGAGCAGTACTTC.